This is a list of T cell receptor beta chains from one sample in a study of cytomegalovirus exposure and HLA in healthy donors. Clones were read by immunoSEQ multiplex PCR, and TCRdb kept only the in-frame ones, dropping some. The table lists roughly 160,000 clones, roughly 84% of them singletons. Source material: PBMCs. The receptors derive from a boy aged 2-9 years in good health and CMV-seronegative. Each CDR3 is given with its conserved first and last residue. The D gene is left open where the match is weak. Clone size is shown for a subset of rows, as once, few, many or a class of expanded clone.

d_call	v_call	clone_size	j_call	cdr3_length	cdr3_nt	cdr3_aa
.	TRBV10-2	few	TRBJ2-1	13	TGCGCCAGCAGTGAGCGGGAGTACAATGAGCAGTTCTTC	CASSEREYNEQFF
TRBD1	TRBV7-9	.	TRBJ1-2	16	TGTGCCAGCAGCTTAGTAATAGGGACAGGGGACTATGGCTACACCTTC	CASSLVIGTGDYGYTF
.	TRBV25-1	.	TRBJ2-2	15	TGTGCCAGCAATCTAAATGATTACCACACCGGGGAGCTGTTTTTT	CASNLNDYHTGELFF
.	TRBV21-1	.	TRBJ2-1	15	TGTGCCAGCAGCAATTTAACCGTGGCTCGCAATGAGCAGTTCTTC	CASSNLTVARNEQFF
.	TRBV4-1	.	TRBJ1-2	16	TGCGCCAGCAGCCAAGATAATAGTGCTCCTAACTATGGCTACACCTTC	CASSQDNSAPNYGYTF
TRBD1	TRBV28	.	TRBJ1-4	14	TGTGCCAGCAGAAATACAGGGGGCGGTGAAAAACTGTTTTTT	CASRNTGGGEKLFF
TRBD1	TRBV7-6	.	TRBJ2-5	14	TGTGCCAGCAGCTTAGTGGACAGGGAAGAGACCCAGTACTTC	CASSLVDREETQYF
.	TRBV5-1	.	TRBJ1-2	15	TGCGCCAGCAGCCTCCAAGGGACATCTTTCTATGGCTACACCTTC	CASSLQGTSFYGYTF
.	TRBV6-1	few	TRBJ1-4	14	TGTGCCAGCAGTCTATGGGAGAGTGGTGAAAAACTGTTTTTT	CASSLWESGEKLFF
TRBD1	TRBV6-5	few	TRBJ2-5	15	TGTGCCAGCTCTCGACAGGGGACCTTAGGGGAGACCCAGTACTTC	CASSRQGTLGETQYF
.	TRBV5-1	.	TRBJ1-2	14	TGCGCCAGCAGCTTTTGGACAAATGGTGGTGTCTACACCTTC	CASSFWTNGGVYTF
.	TRBV5-1	.	TRBJ1-2	13	TGCGCCAGCAGCTCCCAGGCTAACTATGGCTACACCTTC	CASSSQANYGYTF
TRBD2	TRBV2	.	TRBJ2-7	14	TGTGCCAGCACGGGTGGGAGGGCCATGTGGGAGCAGTACTTC	CASTGGRAMWEQYF
TRBD2	TRBV6-5	.	TRBJ2-3	16	TGTGCCAGCAGTTTAGTACTAGCGGGAGAGGTGGATACGCAGTATTTT	CASSLVLAGEVDTQYF